This T cell receptor (beta chain) was obtained from a study of beta chain features in type 1 diabetes. CDR3 size: 14 residues. Germline CDR1 and CDR2: SEHNR and FQNEAQ (reference sequence). Trimming removed 5 bases from V and 2 bases from J, with 12 bases in between. This clone appeared many times. The sample contains more than one DNA sequence encoding this CDR3. Expressed TCRB transcripts got sequenced, as all isolated RNA was reverse transcribed. The table came from immunoSEQ multiplex PCR; TCRdb's copy has only in-frame clones and leaves some out. This table holds about 150,000 clones, just over 9% found once.

The sequenced sample was central memory CD4+ T cells from blood. This clonotype originated in a man aged 18 to 30 in good health. The genes are TRBV7-9 and TRBJ1-2; D might be TRBD1 (6 bases). The CDR3 sequence is CASSLGGQNYGYTF. The DNA for the CDR3 is TGTGCCAGCAGCCTAGGAGGACAGAACTATGGCTACACCTTC.